Presented here are 14 T cell receptor beta chains from one specimen sequenced in a study of monozygotic twins with inflammatory bowel disease. TCRdb reanalyzed the 5' RACE reads and collapses them to one entry per CDR3 protein, without DNA. This table holds about 380,000 distinct CDR3 sequences. Sequencing was performed on blood. The receptors derive from a human donor with ulcerative colitis or Crohn's disease, or a healthy co-twin of an affected twin (not recorded which).

The chain carries TRBV28 and TRBJ1-3. The germline CDR1 and CDR2 sequences are MDHEN and SYDVKM. CDR3 size: 14 residues. The CDR3 sequence is CASSLRQVGNTIYF.

The V gene is TRBV20-1, the J gene TRBJ2-3; the D call of TRBD2 rests on TCRdb alone, since no DNA is present to check it. The CDR3 totals 17 residues. The germline CDR1 and CDR2 sequences are DFQATT and SNEGSKA (reference sequence). The CDR3 loop is CSARASPLAGGTDTQYF.

The rearrangement uses TRBV5-1 and TRBJ2-4. The germline gives CDR1 SGHRS, CDR2 YFSETQ. The CDR3 covers 12 residues. The CDR3 is CASSLERNIQYF.

The rearrangement links TRBV19 to TRBJ1-2. The CDR3 is 15 residues long. Germline V gene sequence: CDR1 LNHDA, CDR2 SQIVND (reference sequence). CDR3 amino acids: CASSPEGGHLYGYTF. Combining the CDR3 with reference TRBV19 and TRBJ1-2 gives the whole variable domain DGGITQSPKYLFRKEGQNVTLSCEQNLNHDAMYWYRQDPGQGLRLIYYSQIVNDFQKGDIAEGYSVSREKKESFPLTVTSAQKNPTAFYLCASSPEGGHLYGYTFGSGTRLTVV.

This chain connects TRBV19 to TRBJ2-4; the D gene TCRdb calls, TRBD2, cannot be checked with no DNA. This CDR3 contains 19 residues. Germline V CDR1 and CDR2: LNHDA, SQIVND (reference sequence). CDR3 region: CASSITLALTSGGAYIQYF.

The rearrangement joins TRBV3-1 to TRBJ1-2; TCRdb's D call of TRBD1 is untestable without DNA. The germline V gene encodes CDR1 LGHDT and CDR2 YNNKEL (reference sequence). The CDR3 spans 14 residues. CDR3 loop: CASSYGTTNYGYTF.

This sequence joins TRBV5-4 and TRBJ2-5. CDR1 and CDR2 (germline): SGHNT, YYREEE (reference sequence). The CDR3 spans 15 residues. This CDR3 is CASSSMDGDRETQYF. Based on the CDR3 plus reference TRBV5-4 and TRBJ2-5, the full variable domain is ETGVTQSPTHLIKTRGQQVTLRCSSQSGHNTVSWYQQALGQGPQFIFQYYREEENGRGNFPPRFSGLQFPNYSSELNVNALELDDSALYLCASSSMDGDRETQYFGPGTRLLVL.

The gene calls are TRBV7-2 and TRBJ1-6; TCRdb's D call, TRBD1, is unchecked because there is no DNA. CDR3 length: 14 residues. Germline V gene sequence: CDR1 SGHTA, CDR2 FQGNSA. The CDR3 reads CASSLEQGLQALHF. The variable domain in full, completed from reference TRBV7-2 and TRBJ1-6, reads GAGVSQSPSNKVTEKGKDVELRCDPISGHTALYWYRQSLGQGLEFLIYFQGNSAPDKSGLPSDRFSAERTGGSVSTLTIQRTQQEDSAVYLCASSLEQGLQALHFGNGTRLTVT.

This chain joins TRBV28 and TRBJ1-2; TCRdb lists TRBD1, though no DNA is available to test this call. The CDR3 sequence is 14 residues long. The germline CDR1 and CDR2 sequences are MDHEN and SYDVKM. The chain's CDR3 is CASSGTLANYGYTF.

The chain carries TRBV4-1 and TRBJ1-3; TCRdb's D call of TRBD1 is untestable without DNA. The CDR3 contains 15 residues. Germline V lookup: CDR1 MGHRA, CDR2 YSYEKL. The CDR3 loop reads CASSQPQTGLNTIYF.

This chain links TRBV4-3 with TRBJ2-1; lacking DNA, the TRBD2 call made by TCRdb goes unchecked. This CDR3 comprises 18 residues. The germline CDR1 and CDR2 sequences are LGHNA and YSLEER. The chain's CDR3 is CASSQDPGGAFSYNEQFF.

The chain has TRBV7-2 and TRBJ2-7. The germline V gene encodes CDR1 SGHTA and CDR2 FQGNSA. This CDR3 region has 12 residues. The CDR3 loop is CASSQGRIEQYF. The full variable domain, its missing parts supplied by reference TRBV7-2 and TRBJ2-7, is GAGVSQSPSNKVTEKGKDVELRCDPISGHTALYWYRQSLGQGLEFLIYFQGNSAPDKSGLPSDRFSAERTGGSVSTLTIQRTQQEDSAVYLCASSQGRIEQYFGPGTRLTVT.

This chain connects TRBV20-1 to TRBJ1-5; as DNA is missing, the TRBD1 call by TCRdb cannot be tested. This CDR3 region has 17 residues. Germline V gene lookup returns CDR1 DFQATT and CDR2 SNEGSKA (reference sequence). Here the CDR3 reads CSARDSFQGRQGQPQHF.

This sequence joins TRBV30 and TRBJ1-1. There are 13 residues in the CDR3. Germline CDR1 and CDR2: GTSNPN and SVGIG (reference sequence). CDR3 amino acids: CAWSDRLNTEAFF. The complete variable domain, with remaining parts taken from reference TRBV30 and TRBJ1-1, reads SQTIHQWPATLVQPVGSPLSLECTVEGTSNPNLYWYRQAAGRGLQLLFYSVGIGQISSEVPQNLSASRPQDRQFILSSKKLLLSDSGFYLCAWSDRLNTEAFFGQGTRLTVV.